This T cell receptor beta chain was documented in a study of blood T cell repertoires in COVID-19. About the research overall: Sample material is recorded as cDNA or gDNA derived from T cells, B-cell-depleted T cells, or PBMCs.

CDR1 is SGHRS and CDR2 is YFSETQ in the germline V gene. V was pared by 3 bases and J by 8 bases, with 4 bases of the junction left unmatched. The length of the CDR3 is 12 residues. In the authors' workflow: Amplifying reference gene primers gave estimates of nucleated cell counts. The protocol was immunoSEQ multiplex PCR, while the TCRdb copy is restricted to in-frame clones and leaves out a portion. For V, J and clone size, that table is used; D and trimming come from the DNA. The sample yields fewer than 350,000 clones, around 81% seen once. The clonotype was recovered from a woman aged 55-69 years with active or convalescent COVID-19. The sequenced sample was peripheral blood. The rearrangement uses TRBV5-1 and TRBJ1-2; 7 bases map to TRBD1. CDR3 amino acids: CASSSDRVGYTF. CDR3 nucleotides: TGCGCCAGCAGCTCCGACAGGGTCGGCTACACCTTC.